These 28 T cell receptor beta chains share one sample of origin, sequenced in a study of blood T cell repertoires in COVID-19. Here immunoSEQ multiplex PCR was the method, and the copy in TCRdb shows in-frame clones only, minus some. The table has under 150,000 clones, about 91% seen once. The sample was peripheral blood. The receptor source for this set is a human donor in a cohort sampled during active COVID-19.

The genes are TRBV9 and TRBJ1-2, with TRBD1 as a possible D gene (5 bases). V was clipped by 4 bases and J by 2 bases, with 12 bases between them. Germline loops: CDR1 SGDLS, CDR2 YYNGEE. This CDR3 region has 14 residues. CDR3 amino acids: CASSPGDRNYGYTF. In DNA, the CDR3 is TGTGCCAGCAGCCCGGGAGACAGAAACTATGGCTACACCTTC.

This chain links TRBV29-1 with TRBJ2-4; TRBD1 agrees at 8 bases. The CDR3 spans 19 residues. V was clipped by 3 bases and J by 0 bases; unmatched bases: 16. Germline V CDR1 and CDR2: SQVTM, ANQGSEA. The CDR3 loop is CSVELAGQGTRQAKNIQYF. In nucleotides, the CDR3 is TGCAGCGTTGAGTTAGCCGGACAGGGCACGAGACAAGCCAAAAACATTCAGTACTTC.

The V gene is TRBV29-1, the J gene TRBJ1-1; tentatively, D is TRBD1 (5 bases). CDR3 length equals 12 residues. Germline CDR1 and CDR2: SQVTM and ANQGSEA. Trimming stripped 7 bases from V and 6 bases from J, with 15 bases between. The DNA of the CDR3 is TGCAGCGCCTTCGCAGGGCCAGCTGAAGCTTTCTTT. Protein sequence: CSAFAGPAEAFF.

V gene TRBV6-5 combines with J gene TRBJ1-4; TRBD1 aligns across 7 bases. Trimming cost V 6 bases and J 5 bases; bases outside gene matches: 6. The CDR3 extends over 14 amino acids. Germline loops: CDR1 MNHEY, CDR2 SVGAGI. The chain's CDR3 is CASSIGTVNEKLFF. DNA of the CDR3: TGTGCCAGCAGCATCGGGACAGTAAATGAAAAACTGTTTTTT.

The genes are TRBV5-4 and TRBJ2-1; TRBD2 is a possible D gene (6 bases). This CDR3 is 16 amino acids long. Germline CDR1 SGHNT, CDR2 YYREEE (reference sequence). Trimming removed 2 bases from V and 8 bases from J, with 20 bases in between. CDR3 bases: TGTGCCAGCAGCTTAACGAAGCGGGCACCGAGCGATGAGCAGTTCTTC. This gives the protein CASSLTKRAPSDEQFF.

The chain is built from TRBV10-3 and TRBJ1-6, with D unclear. The CDR3 is made up of 15 amino acids. V was shortened by 3 bases and J by 7 bases, with 13 bases between the two germline ends. Germline assignment: CDR1 ENHRY and CDR2 SYGVKD. Here the CDR3 DNA reads TGTGCCATCAGTGACGAAACAGTAGTCAATTCACCCCTCCACTTT. Translating it yields CAISDETVVNSPLHF.

The chain employs TRBV4-1 and TRBJ2-2; unclear D gene. The V end was cut by 1 base, the J end by 2 bases, with 8 bases between. Per germline, CDR1 MGHRA and CDR2 YSYEKL. This CDR3 spans 15 amino acids. CDR3 residues: CASSQVTPNTGELFF. The CDR3 DNA sequence: TGCGCCAGCAGCCAAGTTACACCTAACACCGGGGAGCTGTTTTTT.

This chain connects TRBV19 to TRBJ2-1; 12 bases agree with TRBD2. This CDR3 has 14 amino acids. In germline, CDR1 is LNHDA, CDR2 SQIVND (reference sequence). V was clipped by 6 bases and J by 5 bases; unmatched bases: 2. The CDR3 coding sequence is TGTGCCAGTAGCCGGACTAGCGGGGACAATGAGCAGTTCTTC. Its translation is CASSRTSGDNEQFF.

The V gene is TRBV7-2, the J gene TRBJ2-7, with 9 bases that match TRBD1. The germline gives CDR1 SGHTA, CDR2 FQGNSA. Losses at the gene ends were 5 bases for V and 0 bases for J; bases not matched to a gene: 5. CDR3 size: 15 residues. Here the CDR3 DNA reads TGTGCCAGCAGCCCGACAGGGGGTAGCTCCTACGAGCAGTACTTC. Translated, it gives CASSPTGGSSYEQYF.

The rearrangement uses TRBV3-1 (or the pseudogene TRBV3-2) and TRBJ2-4, with D possibly TRBD1 on 7 matching bases. The CDR3 is made up of 16 amino acids. Germline V gene sequence: CDR1 LGHDT, CDR2 YNNKEL (reference sequence). V was cut by 3 bases and J by 6 bases, with 18 bases left in between. The CDR3 coding sequence is TGTGCCAGCAGCCATCACTCGGGGCAGGGGGGAAACATTCAGTACTTC. Its protein product is CASSHHSGQGGNIQYF.

The gene calls are TRBV7-2 and TRBJ1-5; no firm D call. The CDR3 runs 12 residues. Germline V lookup: CDR1 SGHTA, CDR2 FQGNSA. The V end was cut by 5 bases, the J end by 5 bases, with 7 bases between. This CDR3 reads CASSLPDQPQHF. The CDR3 DNA reads as TGTGCCAGCAGCCTCCCGGATCAGCCCCAGCATTTT.

The chain combines TRBV18 with TRBJ1-1; 7 bases agree with TRBD1. This CDR3 region has 18 residues. Germline assignment: CDR1 KGHSH and CDR2 LQKENI. Germline trimming cut 2 bases from V and 1 base from J; bases unmatched to any gene: 13. The CDR3: CASSPSAQGLTGNTEAFF. Written as DNA, the CDR3 is TGTGCCAGCTCACCATCCGCACAGGGGCTCACGGGGAACACTGAAGCTTTCTTT.

V and J are TRBV7-9 and TRBJ2-5; 8 nucleotides agree with TRBD1. The germline gives CDR1 SEHNR, CDR2 FQNEAQ (reference sequence). The junction had 8 bases not matched to a gene; V was cut back by 6 bases and J by 5 bases. This CDR3 region has 14 residues. DNA for the CDR3: TGTGCCAGCAGACCAGGGACAGGCCTGGAGACCCAGTACTTC. It yields the protein CASRPGTGLETQYF.

V is TRBV6-5 and J is TRBJ1-2; D may be TRBD1 (5 bases). CDR1 is MNHEY, CDR2 SVGAGI, per germline. The length of the CDR3 is 15 residues. Deletions cut 5 bases from V and 2 bases from J, with 15 bases between. CDR3 residues: CASSPSGGVNYGYTF. DNA for the CDR3: TGTGCCAGCAGTCCATCTGGGGGGGTAAACTATGGCTACACCTTC.

J is TRBJ2-5 and V is TRBV3-1 (or the pseudogene TRBV3-2); 10 bases agree with TRBD2. This CDR3 comprises 16 residues. V gave up 0 bases and J gave up 9 bases; unmatched junction bases: 10. Germline V gene lookup returns CDR1 LGHDT and CDR2 YNNKEL (reference sequence). CDR3 bases: TGTGCCAGCAGCCAAGATCGAGCGGGGGGGCAGGTGGCCCAGTACTTC. It specifies CASSQDRAGGQVAQYF.

The CDR3 DNA is TGTGCCTGGAGTCTCGGGGGGGCCGGAGAGACCCAGTACTTC. Translation: CAWSLGGAGETQYF. This chain uses TRBV30 with TRBJ2-5; 8 positions match TRBD2. Germline CDR1 is GTSNPN and CDR2 is SVGIG (reference sequence). V shed 2 bases and J 4 bases; nucleotides not matched to a gene: 6. The CDR3 runs 14 residues.

The chain links TRBV4-2 to TRBJ1-1; 7 nucleotides match TRBD1. Trimming removed 2 bases from V and 4 bases from J; junction bases left unmatched: 7. The CDR3 totals 15 residues. The germline CDR1 and CDR2 sequences are LGHNA and YNFKEQ. Here the CDR3 reads CASSQRGGEGTEAFF. In nucleotides, the CDR3 is TGTGCCAGCAGCCAAAGAGGGGGCGAGGGCACTGAAGCTTTCTTT.

The V gene is TRBV10-3, the J gene TRBJ2-1, with 8 positions matching TRBD1. The germline gives CDR1 ENHRY, CDR2 SYGVKD. The CDR3 is made up of 15 amino acids. V lost 10 bases to trimming and J lost 0 bases; unmatched junction nucleotides: 8. The CDR3 here is CATETGGSSYNEQFF. The CDR3 nucleotides read TGTGCCACAGAAACAGGGGGGAGCTCCTACAATGAGCAGTTCTTC.

V is TRBV28 and J is TRBJ1-4; D is uncertain. The CDR3 covers 16 residues. The germline V gene encodes CDR1 MDHEN and CDR2 SYDVKM. V was clipped by 3 bases and J by 0 bases, with 11 bases between them. The CDR3 here is CASSFGEGATNEKLFF. CDR3 DNA sequence: TGTGCCAGCAGTTTCGGGGAGGGTGCAACTAATGAAAAACTGTTTTTT.

The chain is built from TRBV4-1 and TRBJ2-7, with a possible D match to TRBD1 (6 bases). This CDR3 region has 14 residues. Deletions cut 5 bases from V and 2 bases from J, with 13 bases between. Germline V gene sequence: CDR1 MGHRA, CDR2 YSYEKL. CDR3 protein: CASSSYREAYEQYF. The CDR3 nucleotides read TGCGCCAGCAGCTCCTACAGGGAAGCCTACGAGCAGTACTTC.

V is TRBV6-4 and J is TRBJ1-1; D uncertain. The CDR3 runs to 13 residues. Germline-derived CDR1 and CDR2 are MRHNA and SNTAGT. V was shortened by 8 bases and J by 0 bases, with 10 bases between the two germline ends. The DNA for the CDR3 is TGTGCCAGCTGCGGAGTCATGAACACTGAAGCTTTCTTT. Residues: CASCGVMNTEAFF.

Details on this clone: The sample carries other DNA sequences with the same CDR3. V usage is TRBV9 and J usage is TRBJ2-1; tentatively, D is TRBD1 (5 bases). V was cut by 0 bases and J by 1 base, with 8 bases left in between. The CDR3 length is 15 residues. The germline V gene has CDR1 SGDLS and CDR2 YYNGEE. CDR3 sequence: CASSVGGGSYNEQFF. The CDR3 nucleotides read TGTGCCAGCAGCGTAGGGGGCGGTTCCTACAATGAGCAGTTCTTC.

The V call is TRBV23-1, the J call TRBJ1-5, with D maybe TRBD1 (6 bases). TRBV23-1 has ORF status, its function being uncertain. The CDR3 is 15 residues long. V was clipped by 6 bases and J by 3 bases, with 15 bases between them. As DNA, the CDR3 is TGCGCCAGCAGCCCCGGGACAACCATCAATCAGCCCCAGCATTTT. It yields the protein CASSPGTTINQPQHF.

The J gene is TRBJ2-2, the V gene TRBV6-1, with 12 bases identical to TRBD2. The junction had 10 bases not matched to a gene; V was cut back by 0 bases and J by 5 bases. Germline CDR1 and CDR2: MNHNS and SASEGT. The CDR3 runs to 19 residues. This chain's CDR3 is CASSEALAGGPTGTGELFF. In nucleotides, the CDR3 is TGTGCCAGCAGTGAAGCCCTAGCGGGGGGGCCGACAGGGACCGGGGAGCTGTTTTTT.

The chain has TRBV19 and TRBJ2-5, with D perhaps TRBD1 (5 bases). This CDR3 region has 14 residues. V was pared by 3 bases and J by 4 bases, with 12 bases between. Germline V gene data show CDR1 as LNHDA and CDR2 as SQIVND (reference sequence). CDR3 amino acids: CASSIRVTGETQYF. In nucleotides, the CDR3 is TGTGCCAGTAGTATCAGGGTTACGGGAGAGACCCAGTACTTC.

This sequence joins TRBV2 and TRBJ1-4; D possibly corresponds to TRBD1 (5 bases). This CDR3 is 16 amino acids long. Trimming took 4 bases from V and 6 from J, leaving 18 bases between them. Germline-derived CDR1 and CDR2 are SNHLY and FYNNEI. The CDR3 protein is CASSATGALGHEKLFF. In nucleotides, the CDR3 is TGTGCCAGCAGTGCGACTGGGGCTTTAGGTCATGAAAAACTGTTTTTT.

The sample holds a few counts of this clone. The chain is built from TRBV4-2 and TRBJ1-2; D is uncertain. V lost 0 bases and J lost 4, with 9 bases in between. The CDR3 has 14 residues. Germline CDR1 and CDR2: LGHNA and YNFKEQ. The CDR3 nucleotides read TGTGCCAGCAGCCAAGACCGGGATATCTATGGCTACACCTTC. Its protein is CASSQDRDIYGYTF.

V usage is TRBV18 and J usage is TRBJ1-1; 7 bases map to TRBD1. This CDR3 contains 15 residues. Germline CDR1 KGHSH, CDR2 LQKENI. V lost 5 bases to trimming and J lost 4 bases; unmatched junction nucleotides: 10. The CDR3 region is CASSSTPQGITEAFF. The CDR3 bases are TGTGCCAGCTCATCAACCCCACAGGGGATCACTGAAGCTTTCTTT.